This T cell receptor (beta chain) emerged from a study of cytomegalovirus exposure and HLA in healthy donors. Study-wide findings and caveats: Later analysis suggested links between common viral pathogens and several top significant clusters. In a later analysis, a genetic analysis reported fewer productive-TCR N-insertions in an Asian-associated ancestry cluster than the cohort average.

As regards this clone: The target antigen is unknown.

The study ran its PCR with 60 Vbeta and 13 Jbeta primers. Here immunoSEQ multiplex PCR was the method, and the copy in TCRdb shows in-frame clones only, minus some. The table has under 150,000 clones, about 86% seen once. Despite likely unrecorded immune exposures, the donors were nominally healthy at the time of sampling. The receptor's source is a woman under 40 in good health and CMV-seronegative. Sequences were obtained from PBMCs.

This chain's CDR3 is CATRREHSISNQPQHF. In DNA, the CDR3 is TGTGCCACCCGGCGGGAACACAGCATATCGAATCAGCCCCAGCATTTT. This sequence joins TRBV19 and TRBJ1-5, with unresolved D. Germline assignment: CDR1 LNHDA and CDR2 SQIVND (reference sequence). The CDR3 extends over 16 amino acids. Between the trimmed V and J ends, which lost 10 bases and 4 bases, there was a span of 23 bases.